This entry lists 19 T cell receptor beta chains sequenced from one sample in a study of molecular identifiers for immune sequencing clone quantification. TCRdb re-called the PCR reads through MiXCR, storing one row per CDR3 protein. The table has more than 450,000 distinct CDR3 sequences, about 26% seen once; the top ten hold over 0.6%. Sequencing was done on a sample of naive CD8+ T cells from blood, with Jurkat cell RNA spiked in. Described subset: FACS-sorted CD8+CD4-CCR7+CD45RA+ naive T cells. These receptors were obtained from a human donor in good health. Some libraries in this study had Jurkat cell RNA spiked in.

Worth noting for this clonotype: This may stem from a read error, because a much larger clone lies one nucleotide away. The chain recombines TRBV27 with TRBJ2-7; the D is unclear. Germline CDR1 and CDR2: MNHEY and SMNVEV (reference sequence). CDR3 size: 12 residues. The germline V and J ends were trimmed by 8 bases and 6 bases, with 14 bases remaining between them. CDR3 in amino acids: CASCPPGAEQYF. The CDR3 nucleotides are TGTGCCAGCTGTCCTCCCGGTGCCGAGCAGTACTTC.

In this sample, this clonotype turned up many times. The chain carries TRBV7-9 and TRBJ2-7; 8 bases are a match to TRBD1. The CDR3 has 12 residues. The J segment lost 12 bases and the V segment lost 5 bases, leaving 9 bases of the junction unmatched. The germline gives CDR1 SEHNR, CDR2 FQNEAQ (reference sequence). The CDR3 spells CASSTGSGTGYF. The CDR3 nucleotides are TGTGCCAGCAGCACAGGTTCGGGGACAGGGTACTTC.

The CDR3 DNA follows: TGTGCCAGCAGCCAAGCGACAGCGGGGGCCCTCCAAGAGACCCAGTACTTC. Protein: CASSQATAGALQETQYF. The chain carries TRBV3-1 and TRBJ2-5; 8 bases are a match to TRBD2. Germline V gene data show CDR1 as LGHDT and CDR2 as YNNKEL (reference sequence). The length of the CDR3 is 17 residues. Unmatched junction bases numbered 8, after V lost 1 base and J lost 1 base.

The chain is built from TRBV30 and TRBJ2-3, with 9 bases identical to TRBD1. This CDR3 has 15 residues. Germline lookup yields CDR1 GTSNPN and CDR2 SVGIG (reference sequence). V gave up 5 bases and J gave up 0 bases; unmatched junction bases: 6. In nucleotides, the CDR3 is TGTGCCTGGGGCGGACAGGGGCGAAGCACAGATACGCAGTATTTT. Translated: CAWGGQGRSTDTQYF.

This clonotype was observed a few times. This chain links TRBV7-9 with TRBJ1-2, with 9 bases lining up with TRBD1. The CDR3 is 18 residues long. Germline CDR1 SEHNR, CDR2 FQNEAQ (reference sequence). Trimming at V came to 1 base and at J to 3 bases, leaving 12 bases not matched to a gene. CDR3 amino acids: CASSLVAGDRVRDYGYTF. For the CDR3, the DNA is TGTGCCAGCAGCTTAGTGGCGGGGGACAGGGTGCGTGACTATGGCTACACCTTC.

This clonotype was counted a few times. The chain is built from TRBV11-3 and TRBJ2-4, with TRBD1 matching 7 bases. V was clipped by 5 bases and J by 16 bases; unmatched bases: 32. Looked up from germline, CDR1 is SGHNT and CDR2 is YENEEA. This CDR3 is 19 amino acids long. CDR3 sequence reads: CASSRLHRQGRQFLSIRYF. For the CDR3, the DNA is TGTGCCAGCAGCCGTCTACATAGACAGGGCCGACAATTTCTTAGCATTCGATACTTC.

This clonotype was observed many times. The chain couples TRBV7-2 to TRBJ2-3, with 12 bases identical to TRBD2. The CDR3 covers 15 residues. The germline V gene has CDR1 SGHTA and CDR2 FQGNSA. V was pared by 5 bases and J by 4 bases, with 4 bases of the junction left unmatched. In DNA form, the CDR3 reads TGTGCCAGCAGCGCAACTAGCGGGGGGTCAGATACGCAGTATTTT. It translates to CASSATSGGSDTQYF.

In regard to this clonotype: This could be a read error, since a much larger clone is one nucleotide away. The CDR3 does not close with the conserved phenylalanine or tryptophan, likely indicating a read error. The V and J genes are TRBV25-1 and TRBJ2-3, with D unclear. The CDR3 contains 12 residues. V was shortened by 2 bases and J by 5 bases, with 5 bases between the two germline ends. From germline, CDR1 is MGHDK and CDR2 SYGVNS. CDR3 in DNA: TGTGCCAGCAGTGAAATCGGAGATACGCAGTATCTT. Its protein is CASSEIGDTQYL.

This clonotype was recorded a few times. The chain joins TRBV18 to TRBJ2-2; a weak D match, TRBD2 (5 bases). CDR1 is KGHSH, CDR2 LQKENI, per germline. Trimming shortened V by 3 bases and J by 0 bases, and 11 bases separated the two germline ends. The CDR3 covers 16 residues. CDR3 bases: TGTGCCAGCTCACCCCCGATGGGAGCGAACACCGGGGAGCTGTTTTTT. This gives the protein CASSPPMGANTGELFF.

This clonotype showed up just a few times. This rearrangement joins TRBV14 to TRBJ2-3; TRBD2 matches at 7 bases. The ends lost 4 bases at V and 2 bases at J; junction bases unmatched: 3. The CDR3 consists of 14 residues. In germline, CDR1 is SGHDN, CDR2 FVKESK. This chain's CDR3 is CASSLGDYTDTQYF. The CDR3 nucleotides are TGTGCCAGCAGCCTAGGGGACTACACAGATACGCAGTATTTT.

This clonotype was seen a few times. The chain carries TRBV11-2 and TRBJ2-1; D possibly matches TRBD1 or TRBD2 (5 bases each). This CDR3 is built from 17 residues. Germline V gene lookup returns CDR1 SGHAT and CDR2 FQNNGV. The V end lost 1 base, the J end lost 4 bases, and 17 bases lay between the germline ends. The CDR3 sequence is CASSLGPGTATYNEQFF. Here the CDR3 DNA reads TGTGCCAGCAGCTTAGGTCCGGGGACCGCAACTTACAATGAGCAGTTCTTC.

The rearrangement joins TRBV18 to TRBJ2-2, with TRBD1 identical over 12 bases. Germline values: CDR1 KGHSH, CDR2 LQKENI. The CDR3 loop spans 18 amino acids. V lost 3 bases, J lost 5 bases, and 10 bases stayed unmatched. CDR3 DNA: TGTGCCAGCTCACCGCTTCCGGGACAGGGGGCAGGTACCGGGGAGCTGTTTTTT. Protein sequence: CASSPLPGQGAGTGELFF.

Regarding this clonotype: This may arise from a read error, as a much more abundant clone is one base away. This sequence joins TRBV30 and TRBJ1-1; D gene ambiguous. The CDR3 totals 12 residues. Deletions cut 5 bases from V and 6 bases from J, with 13 bases between. From germline, CDR1 is GTSNPN and CDR2 SVGIG (reference sequence). The CDR3 sequence is CAWCILGAEAFF. CDR3 sequence (DNA): TGTGCCTGGTGCATTTTAGGCGCTGAAGCTTTCTTT.

In the case of this clonotype: This likely comes from a read error, as the CDR3 has no conserved phenylalanine or tryptophan at its end. This chain links TRBV20-1 with TRBJ2-7; unclear D gene. From germline, CDR1 is DFQATT and CDR2 SNEGSKA (reference sequence). The CDR3 sequence is 13 residues long. The ends were cut back, 3 bases at V and 3 bases at J, with 12 bases in the middle. This CDR3 is CSARGRLYYEQYS. Written as DNA, the CDR3 is TGCAGTGCTAGGGGTAGATTGTACTACGAGCAGTACTCC.

This chain connects TRBV12-3 or TRBV12-4 to TRBJ2-5; D unclear. V lost 8 bases and J 5 bases, leaving 18 bases between the germline ends. The CDR3 is 14 amino acids. Here the CDR3 reads CASERVVLGETQYF. DNA for the CDR3: TGTGCCAGCGAACGCGTGGTGCTTGGGGAGACCCAGTACTTC.

This clonotype has just a few counts. The chain links TRBV10-3 to TRBJ1-1, with D maybe TRBD1 (6 bases). Germline V gene sequence: CDR1 ENHRY, CDR2 SYGVKD. Trimming cost V 1 base and J 3 bases, with 6 bases left between them. This CDR3 spans 13 amino acids. The CDR3 DNA reads TGTGCCATCAGTGAGTACAGGGACACTGAAGCTTTCTTT. This translates into CAISEYRDTEAFF.

Only a few counts were recorded for this clonotype. The rearrangement links TRBV15 to TRBJ2-6; 7 bases map to TRBD2. V shed 1 base and J 1 base; nucleotides not matched to a gene: 7. The CDR3 totals 18 residues. Per the germline V gene, CDR1 is LNHNV and CDR2 is YYDKDF (reference sequence). CDR3 nucleotide sequence: TGTGCCACCAGCAGAGTTGGGGGGGTCGGTTCTGGGGCCAACGTCCTGACTTTC. Residues: CATSRVGGVGSGANVLTF.

The chain recombines TRBV7-9 with TRBJ2-3, with a possible D match to TRBD1 (6 bases). V shed 5 bases and J shed 0 bases, with 12 bases lying between them. Per the germline V gene, CDR1 is SEHNR and CDR2 is FQNEAQ (reference sequence). The CDR3 sequence is 15 residues long. The CDR3 sequence: CASSPWTASTDTQYF. Written as DNA, the CDR3 is TGTGCCAGCAGCCCGTGGACAGCTAGCACAGATACGCAGTATTTT.

CDR3 protein: CASTQAAAIQETQYF. Written as DNA, the CDR3 is TGTGCCAGCACCCAGGCGGCAGCCATTCAAGAGACCCAGTACTTC. The chain uses TRBV18 and TRBJ2-5, with D hard to call. V was clipped by 8 bases and J by 2 bases, with 18 bases between them. The germline gives CDR1 KGHSH, CDR2 LQKENI. The CDR3 extends over 15 amino acids.